Listed below are T cell receptor beta chains from one sample, sequenced in a study of T cells in tumors after PD-1 blockade. Some clones are missing from TCRdb's copy, which holds only in-frame ones; the method was immunoSEQ multiplex PCR. The sample includes 4,500 to 5,500 clones, around 64% seen only once; the top ten take 30% to 40%. This specimen consisted of tumor tissue, obtained before anti-PD-1 treatment. The receptors shown here come from a human donor with cutaneous squamous cell carcinoma. CDR3s include the opening cysteine and the closing phenylalanine or tryptophan. The order of the fields is CDR3 protein, CDR3 DNA, J gene, clone size, D gene, V gene. D genes are given only for firm matches. Rows may omit the clone size; those that give it use once, few, many or a size class.

CDR3: CASSLGRLYGYTF
DNA: TGTGCCAGCAGTTTGGGACGGCTCTATGGCTACACCTTC
J: TRBJ1-2
size: -
D: -
V: TRBV27

CDR3: CASSLLGQDLYGYTF
DNA: TGCGCCAGCAGCTTGTTAGGGCAGGATCTATATGGCTACACCTTC
J: TRBJ1-2
size: -
D: -
V: TRBV5-1

CDR3: CASSLGSGAGNSPLHF
DNA: TGCGCCAGCAGCTTGGGCTCGGGGGCAGGGAATTCACCCCTCCACTTT
J: TRBJ1-6
size: -
D: -
V: TRBV5-1

CDR3: CASSLDGPSGNEQFF
DNA: TGTGCCAGCAGCTTAGATGGTCCCAGTGGCAATGAGCAGTTCTTC
J: TRBJ2-1
size: -
D: -
V: TRBV11-3

CDR3: CASSGTSLGNTIYF
DNA: TGTGCCAGCAGCGGGACTTCTCTTGGAAACACCATATATTTT
J: TRBJ1-3
size: once
D: -
V: TRBV9

CDR3: CASRKRAEPYNEQFF
DNA: TGTGCCAGCAGGAAAAGGGCAGAACCCTACAATGAGCAGTTCTTC
J: TRBJ2-1
size: -
D: -
V: TRBV6-4

CDR3: CASTGRGANQPQHF
DNA: TGTGCCAGCACTGGACGGGGGGCGAATCAGCCCCAGCATTTT
J: TRBJ1-5
size: -
D: -
V: TRBV2

CDR3: CSAERVNEQYF
DNA: TGCAGTGCCGAACGGGTGAACGAGCAGTACTTC
J: TRBJ2-7
size: large
D: -
V: TRBV20-1

CDR3: CASSLDIGTGEATNEKLFF
DNA: TGTGCCAGCAGCTTGGACATCGGGACAGGGGAGGCAACTAATGAAAAACTGTTTTTT
J: TRBJ1-4
size: -
D: TRBD1
V: TRBV5-5

CDR3: CSASALWNTEAFF
DNA: TGCAGTGCTAGTGCACTTTGGAACACTGAAGCTTTCTTT
J: TRBJ1-1
size: -
D: -
V: TRBV20-1

CDR3: CASSLIGSGSSSYEQYF
DNA: TGTGCCAGCAGTTTAATCGGTTCGGGGTCAAGCTCCTACGAGCAGTACTTC
J: TRBJ2-7
size: -
D: -
V: TRBV28

CDR3: CASSQVAGVYNEQFF
DNA: TGTGCCAGCAGCCAAGTAGCGGGGGTCTACAATGAGCAGTTCTTC
J: TRBJ2-1
size: -
D: TRBD2
V: TRBV3-1/TRBV3-2

CDR3: CASSPLNPGQGLAEKLFF
DNA: TGTGCCAGCAGTCCTTTGAACCCGGGACAGGGGCTGGCTGAAAAACTGTTTTTT
J: TRBJ1-4
size: -
D: -
V: TRBV21-1

CDR3: CASSLVQKTNTGELFF
DNA: TGCGCCAGCAGCTTGGTGCAAAAAACGAACACCGGGGAGCTGTTTTTT
J: TRBJ2-2
size: few
D: -
V: TRBV5-1

CDR3: CASRGDREADTQYF
DNA: TGTGCCAGCAGGGGGGACAGGGAAGCAGATACGCAGTATTTT
J: TRBJ2-3
size: once
D: TRBD1
V: TRBV2

CDR3: CASSLVSHYEQYF
DNA: TGTGCCAGCAGCTTGGTCTCCCACTACGAGCAGTACTTC
J: TRBJ2-7
size: -
D: -
V: TRBV5-5

CDR3: CASSLAAGATETQYF
DNA: TGTGCCAGCAGCTTGGCGGCAGGGGCGACGGAGACCCAGTACTTC
J: TRBJ2-5
size: once
D: -
V: TRBV5-6

CDR3: CASSPLSETQYF
DNA: TGTGCCAGCTCACCACTCTCAGAGACCCAGTACTTC
J: TRBJ2-5
size: -
D: -
V: TRBV18

CDR3: CASSLRKGNEQFF
DNA: TGTGCCAGCAGCCTAAGGAAGGGAAATGAGCAGTTCTTC
J: TRBJ2-1
size: -
D: -
V: TRBV7-9

CDR3: CASKGAGRRTSGKETQYF
DNA: TGTGCCAGCAAAGGAGCCGGGCGGAGGACTAGCGGGAAAGAGACCCAGTACTTC
J: TRBJ2-5
size: -
D: TRBD2
V: TRBV3-1/TRBV3-2

CDR3: CASSPESWYEQYF
DNA: TGTGCCAGCAGCCCAGAAAGCTGGTACGAGCAGTACTTC
J: TRBJ2-7
size: -
D: -
V: TRBV14

CDR3: CASSPGGRNSPLHF
DNA: TGTGCCAGCTCACCTGGGGGGAGGAATTCACCCCTCCACTTT
J: TRBJ1-6
size: -
D: -
V: TRBV18

CDR3: CASSFSGPEQFF
DNA: TGTGCCAGCAGCTTCTCAGGACCCGAGCAGTTCTTC
J: TRBJ2-1
size: -
D: -
V: TRBV5-6

CDR3: CSARLINTGELFF
DNA: TGCAGCGCACGTCTGATTAACACCGGGGAGCTGTTTTTT
J: TRBJ2-2
size: -
D: -
V: TRBV29-1

CDR3: CASSQGTVTKNIQYF
DNA: TGTGCCAGCAGCCAAGGAACGGTAACCAAAAACATTCAGTACTTC
J: TRBJ2-4
size: -
D: -
V: TRBV3-1/TRBV3-2

CDR3: CASSSLEGADVDTQYF
DNA: TGTGCCAGCAGTTCCCTCGAGGGGGCCGATGTAGATACGCAGTATTTT
J: TRBJ2-3
size: -
D: TRBD1
V: TRBV6-2/TRBV6-3

CDR3: CASSVEVQNTEAFF
DNA: TGTGCCAGCAGCGTAGAAGTACAGAACACTGAAGCTTTCTTT
J: TRBJ1-1
size: -
D: -
V: TRBV9

CDR3: CASSPSPTSGGAYEQFF
DNA: TGTGCCAGTAGTCCGTCCCCCACTAGCGGGGGGGCCTATGAGCAGTTCTTC
J: TRBJ2-1
size: -
D: TRBD2
V: TRBV19

CDR3: CASSLGTQPQHF
DNA: TGTGCCAGCAGCTTAGGGACCCAGCCCCAGCATTTT
J: TRBJ1-5
size: -
D: -
V: TRBV7-9

CDR3: CASSLLGGPGGAYEKLFF
DNA: TGTGCCAGCAGTCTCCTGGGGGGACCCGGCGGGGCTTATGAAAAACTGTTTTTT
J: TRBJ1-4
size: few
D: -
V: TRBV5-6

CDR3: CSASPGNSYEQYF
DNA: TGCAGTGCTAGTCCGGGGAACTCCTACGAGCAGTACTTC
J: TRBJ2-7
size: -
D: -
V: TRBV20-1

CDR3: CASSPGLRETQYF
DNA: TGTGCCAGCAGCCCCGGGCTAAGAGAGACCCAGTACTTC
J: TRBJ2-5
size: -
D: -
V: TRBV9

CDR3: CASSRTGFGNTIYF
DNA: TGTGCCAGCAGCCGGACAGGGTTTGGAAACACCATATATTTT
J: TRBJ1-3
size: few
D: TRBD1
V: TRBV7-3

CDR3: CASRDRGGNQPQHF
DNA: TGTGCCAGCAGAGACAGGGGGGGGAATCAGCCCCAGCATTTT
J: TRBJ1-5
size: -
D: TRBD1
V: TRBV6-5

CDR3: CASKNSGGTGELFF
DNA: TGTGCCAGCAAGAATAGCGGGGGAACCGGGGAGCTGTTTTTT
J: TRBJ2-2
size: few
D: TRBD2
V: TRBV28

CDR3: CASSPDGYEQYF
DNA: TGTGCCAGCAGCCCGGACGGCTACGAGCAGTACTTC
J: TRBJ2-7
size: -
D: -
V: TRBV14

CDR3: CASSVGTGTADTQYF
DNA: TGTGCCAGCAGCGTAGGGACAGGCACCGCAGATACGCAGTATTTT
J: TRBJ2-3
size: -
D: TRBD1
V: TRBV9

CDR3: CASSSGTGPPSGANVLTF
DNA: TGTGCCAGCAGTTCCGGGACAGGGCCTCCCTCTGGGGCCAACGTCCTGACTTTC
J: TRBJ2-6
size: few
D: TRBD1
V: TRBV5-4

CDR3: CASSIAWAGRIYEQYF
DNA: TGTGCCAGTAGTATTGCTTGGGCTGGGAGAATCTACGAGCAGTACTTC
J: TRBJ2-7
size: -
D: -
V: TRBV19

CDR3: CASSERGGRATGELFF
DNA: TGTGCCAGCAGTGAAAGGGGAGGGAGGGCCACCGGGGAGCTGTTTTTT
J: TRBJ2-2
size: -
D: TRBD2
V: TRBV25-1

CDR3: CASSDQETQYF
DNA: TGTGCCAGCAGCGACCAAGAGACCCAGTACTTC
J: TRBJ2-5
size: -
D: -
V: TRBV7-9

CDR3: CASTWGGQGNQPQHF
DNA: TGTGCCAGCACCTGGGGCGGGCAGGGCAATCAGCCCCAGCATTTT
J: TRBJ1-5
size: -
D: -
V: TRBV7-2

CDR3: CASSPPGGLAGAGDTQYF
DNA: TGTGCCAGCTCACCTCCAGGGGGCCTAGCGGGGGCCGGAGATACGCAGTATTTT
J: TRBJ2-3
size: -
D: TRBD2
V: TRBV18

CDR3: CASTLRGPGFYEQYF
DNA: TGTGCCAGCACCCTAAGGGGGCCCGGGTTCTACGAGCAGTACTTC
J: TRBJ2-7
size: -
D: TRBD1
V: TRBV7-9

CDR3: CASSFPIQETQYF
DNA: TGTGCCAGCAGCTTCCCTATTCAAGAGACCCAGTACTTC
J: TRBJ2-5
size: few
D: -
V: TRBV5-6

CDR3: CASSLEDIYGYTF
DNA: TGTGCCAGCAGCTTAGAGGACATCTATGGCTACACCTTC
J: TRBJ1-2
size: few
D: -
V: TRBV7-9

CDR3: CASSFDRRYEQYF
DNA: TGTGCCAGCAGTTTTGACAGACGCTACGAGCAGTACTTC
J: TRBJ2-7
size: -
D: -
V: TRBV6-5

CDR3: CASSQDRAEAFF
DNA: TGTGCCAGCAGCCAGGACAGGGCTGAAGCTTTCTTT
J: TRBJ1-1
size: once
D: TRBD1
V: TRBV11-2

CDR3: CASSPTGVGTEAFF
DNA: TGTGCCAGTAGTCCGACAGGGGTAGGCACTGAAGCTTTCTTT
J: TRBJ1-1
size: -
D: TRBD1
V: TRBV19

CDR3: CASSLEDKNTEAFF
DNA: TGTGCCAGCAGCCTCGAGGACAAGAACACTGAAGCTTTCTTT
J: TRBJ1-1
size: -
D: -
V: TRBV4-2